The entry below describes one T cell receptor beta chain. The V gene's germline CDR1 is WNHNN and CDR2 SYGVQD (reference sequence). The CDR3 consists of 14 residues. Trimming removed 5 bases at V and 2 bases at J, with 11 bases between. The sample originates from a study of blood T cell repertoires in COVID-19. About the study: Acute and convalescent COVID-19 specimens originated in the United States, Italy and Spain. Sources were T cells, B-cell-depleted T cells, or PBMCs; the material itself was cDNA or gDNA.

Per the study methods: Reference gene primers were amplified, and this amplification served to estimate nucleated cell counts. Assay: immunoSEQ multiplex PCR; the TCRdb copy retains only in-frame clones and omits some. That table furnishes V, J and clone size, whereas the DNA furnished D and trimming. The table has 75,000 to 95,000 clones, about 89% seen once. The chain combines TRBV10-1 with TRBJ2-3, with a possible D match to TRBD1 (5 bases). The clonotype comes from a human donor in a cohort sampled during active COVID-19. Sample: peripheral blood. CDR3 amino acids: CASSQGLPTDTQYF. The CDR3 bases are TGCGCCAGCAGTCAGGGCTTACCCACAGATACGCAGTATTTT.